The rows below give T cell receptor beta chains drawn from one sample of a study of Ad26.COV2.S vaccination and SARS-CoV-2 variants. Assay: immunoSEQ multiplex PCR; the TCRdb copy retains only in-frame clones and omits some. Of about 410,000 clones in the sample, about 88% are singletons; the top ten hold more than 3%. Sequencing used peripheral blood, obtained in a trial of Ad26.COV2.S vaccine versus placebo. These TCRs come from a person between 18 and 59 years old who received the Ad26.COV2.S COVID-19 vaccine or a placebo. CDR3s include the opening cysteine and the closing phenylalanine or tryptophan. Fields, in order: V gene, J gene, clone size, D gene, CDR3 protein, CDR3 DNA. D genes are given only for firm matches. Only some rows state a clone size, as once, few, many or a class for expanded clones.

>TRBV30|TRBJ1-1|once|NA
CAWSTGIEAFF
TGTGCCTGGAGTACAGGGATTGAAGCTTTCTTT
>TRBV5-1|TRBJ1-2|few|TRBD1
CASGQGPASAGYTF
TGCGCCAGCGGACAGGGGCCCGCGTCGGCTGGCTACACCTTC
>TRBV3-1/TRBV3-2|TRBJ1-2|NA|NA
CASSQGRVRVNYGYTF
TGTGCCAGCAGCCAAGGACGGGTCCGCGTAAACTATGGCTACACCTTC
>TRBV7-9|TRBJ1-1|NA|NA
CASSSTVNTEAFF
TGTGCCAGCAGCTCGACGGTTAACACTGAAGCTTTCTTT
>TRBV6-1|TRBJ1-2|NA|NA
CASSSDTGYGYTF
TGTGCCAGCAGTTCGGATACAGGGTATGGCTACACCTTC
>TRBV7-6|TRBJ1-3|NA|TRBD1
CASSLRILTGGSGNTIYF
TGTGCCAGCAGCCTGAGGATTCTGACAGGGGGCTCTGGAAACACCATATATTTT
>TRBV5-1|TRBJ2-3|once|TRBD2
CASSDTSGGLPRTDTQYF
TGCGCCAGCAGCGACACTAGCGGGGGGCTCCCTCGCACAGATACGCAGTATTTT
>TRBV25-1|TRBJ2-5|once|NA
CASSDGLRETQYF
TGTGCCAGCAGTGACGGACTTCGGGAGACCCAGTACTTC
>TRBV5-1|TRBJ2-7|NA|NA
CASSLGGTGSYEQYF
TGCGCCAGCAGCTTGGGAGGAACAGGCTCCTACGAGCAGTACTTC
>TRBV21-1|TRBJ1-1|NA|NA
CASSKEIGRGYTEAFF
TGTGCCAGCAGCAAAGAGATAGGGAGGGGGTACACTGAAGCTTTCTTT
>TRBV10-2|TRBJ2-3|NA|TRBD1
CASRDRDRGEDTQYF
TGCGCCAGTAGAGACCGGGACAGGGGGGAAGATACGCAGTATTTT
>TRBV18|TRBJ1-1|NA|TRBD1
CASSPTATGEDTEAFF
TGTGCCAGCTCACCAACCGCGACAGGGGAGGACACTGAAGCTTTCTTT
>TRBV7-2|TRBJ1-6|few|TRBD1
CASSSRQGLSGFHF
TGTGCCAGCAGCTCCCGACAGGGTTTGAGCGGTTTCCACTTT
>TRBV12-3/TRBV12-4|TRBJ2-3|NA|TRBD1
CASRGQGADTQYF
TGTGCCAGCAGGGGACAGGGCGCAGATACGCAGTATTTT
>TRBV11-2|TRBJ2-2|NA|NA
CGSSLNTGELFF
TGTGGGAGCTCCCTGAACACCGGGGAGCTGTTTTTT
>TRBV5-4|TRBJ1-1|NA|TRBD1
CASSSGTGALTEAFF
TGTGCCAGCAGCTCGGGGACAGGGGCGCTCACTGAAGCTTTCTTT
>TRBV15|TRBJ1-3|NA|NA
CATSRGRGNTIYF
TGTGCCACCAGCAGGGGGCGAGGAAACACCATATATTTT
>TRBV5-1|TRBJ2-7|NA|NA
CASSLLAEGYEQYF
TGCGCCAGCAGCTTGCTAGCCGAGGGCTACGAGCAGTACTTC
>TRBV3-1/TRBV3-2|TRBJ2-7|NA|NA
CASSQQVSTYEQYF
TGTGCCAGCAGCCAACAGGTCTCCACCTACGAGCAGTACTTC
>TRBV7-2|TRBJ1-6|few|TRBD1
CASSLLSGGNSPLHF
TGTGCCAGCAGCTTATTGTCAGGGGGTAATTCACCCCTCCACTTT
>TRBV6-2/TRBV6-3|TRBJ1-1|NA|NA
CASSYSSGRSTEAFF
TGTGCCAGCAGTTACTCGAGCGGGAGGAGCACTGAAGCTTTCTTT
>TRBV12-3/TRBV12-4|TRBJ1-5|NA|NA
CASSLSTDQPQHF
TGTGCCAGCAGTCTTTCGACGGATCAGCCCCAGCATTTT
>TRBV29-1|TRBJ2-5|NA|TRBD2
CSVDPTGGQETQYF
TGCAGCGTTGACCCTACGGGAGGACAAGAGACCCAGTACTTC
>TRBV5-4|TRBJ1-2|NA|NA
CASSQDPGYYGYTF
TGTGCCAGCAGTCAGGACCCCGGTTACTATGGCTACACCTTC
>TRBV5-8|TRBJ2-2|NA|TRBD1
CASSFITRDRRAGELFF
TGTGCCAGCAGCTTCATTACCCGGGACAGGAGGGCCGGGGAGCTGTTTTTT
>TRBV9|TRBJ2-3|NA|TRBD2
CASSVGGGYTDTQYF
TGTGCCAGCAGCGTAGGCGGGGGTTACACAGATACGCAGTATTTT
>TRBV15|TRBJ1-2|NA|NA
CATSGGFEDTYGYTF
TGTGCCACCAGCGGGGGATTTGAGGACACCTATGGCTACACCTTC
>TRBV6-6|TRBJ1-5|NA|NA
CASSYFGERVTQHF
TGTGCCAGCAGTTACTTTGGGGAAAGGGTGACCCAGCATTTT
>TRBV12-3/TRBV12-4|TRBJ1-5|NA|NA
CASRTGLQPQHF
TGTGCCAGCAGGACGGGGTTGCAGCCCCAGCATTTT
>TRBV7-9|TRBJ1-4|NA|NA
CASSLAGAGAEKLFF
TGTGCCAGCAGCTTAGCGGGGGCAGGGGCTGAAAAACTGTTTTTT
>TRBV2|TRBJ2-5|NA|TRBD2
CASRGLAGGLQETQYF
TGTGCCAGCAGAGGACTAGCGGGGGGGCTTCAAGAGACCCAGTACTTC
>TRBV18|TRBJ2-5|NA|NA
CASSPMGRQETQYF
TGTGCCAGCTCACCGATGGGACGGCAAGAGACCCAGTACTTC
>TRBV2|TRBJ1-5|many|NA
CASVGWDSNQPQHF
TGTGCCAGCGTTGGGTGGGATAGCAATCAGCCCCAGCATTTT
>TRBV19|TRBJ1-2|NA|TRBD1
CASSIGGTGGNYGYTF
TGTGCCAGTAGTATAGGAGGGACAGGTGGCAACTATGGCTACACCTTC
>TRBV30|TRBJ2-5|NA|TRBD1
CAWSYRGVETQYF
TGTGCCTGGAGTTACAGGGGAGTAGAGACCCAGTACTTC
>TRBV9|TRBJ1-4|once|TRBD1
CASRDTTGGPLNEKLFF
TGTGCCAGCAGGGATACCACAGGGGGCCCCCTAAATGAAAAACTGTTTTTT
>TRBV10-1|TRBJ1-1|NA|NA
CASGNSALEAFF
TGCGCCAGCGGGAACAGTGCGCTTGAAGCTTTCTTT
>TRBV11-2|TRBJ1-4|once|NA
CASSQRQLFNEKLFF
TGTGCCAGCAGCCAACGACAGCTATTCAATGAAAAACTGTTTTTT
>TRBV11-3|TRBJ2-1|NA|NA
CASSLTYRSGEQFF
TGTGCCAGCAGCTTAACATATAGGTCTGGTGAGCAGTTCTTC